This T cell receptor (beta chain) emerged from a study of blood T cell repertoires in COVID-19. Data came from immunoSEQ multiplex PCR; TCRdb stores just in-frame clones and leaves some out. This table has some 120,000 clones, 80% to 85% appearing once. Germline V gene lookup returns CDR1 WSHSY and CDR2 SAAADI. V lost 3 bases, J lost 9 bases, and 12 bases lay in between. The CDR3 contains 13 residues. The study recruited people aged roughly 18 to 95 years across approximately 24 US areas. The clonotype was recovered from a man aged 25 to 40 who had recovered from COVID-19. This chain links TRBV10-2 with TRBJ2-1; D call uncertain. Source material: PBMCs or T cells enriched from blood (not recorded which). The chain's CDR3 is CASSDMSLGEQFF. CDR3 coding DNA: TGCGCCAGCAGTGATATGAGCCTCGGTGAGCAGTTCTTC.